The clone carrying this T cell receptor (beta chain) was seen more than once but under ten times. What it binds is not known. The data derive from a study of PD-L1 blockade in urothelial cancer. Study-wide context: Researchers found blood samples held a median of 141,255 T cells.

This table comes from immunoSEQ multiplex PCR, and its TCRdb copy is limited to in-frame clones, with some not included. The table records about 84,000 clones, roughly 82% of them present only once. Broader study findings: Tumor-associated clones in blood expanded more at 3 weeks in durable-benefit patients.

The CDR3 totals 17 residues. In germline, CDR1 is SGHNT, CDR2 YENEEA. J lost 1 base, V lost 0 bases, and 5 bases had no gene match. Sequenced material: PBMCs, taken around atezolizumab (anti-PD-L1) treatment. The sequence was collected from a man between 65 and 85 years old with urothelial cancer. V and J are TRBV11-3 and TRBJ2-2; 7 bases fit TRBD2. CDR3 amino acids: CASSLDGASGNTGELFF. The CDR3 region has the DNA TGTGCCAGCAGCTTAGATGGGGCTAGCGGGAACACCGGGGAGCTGTTTTTT.